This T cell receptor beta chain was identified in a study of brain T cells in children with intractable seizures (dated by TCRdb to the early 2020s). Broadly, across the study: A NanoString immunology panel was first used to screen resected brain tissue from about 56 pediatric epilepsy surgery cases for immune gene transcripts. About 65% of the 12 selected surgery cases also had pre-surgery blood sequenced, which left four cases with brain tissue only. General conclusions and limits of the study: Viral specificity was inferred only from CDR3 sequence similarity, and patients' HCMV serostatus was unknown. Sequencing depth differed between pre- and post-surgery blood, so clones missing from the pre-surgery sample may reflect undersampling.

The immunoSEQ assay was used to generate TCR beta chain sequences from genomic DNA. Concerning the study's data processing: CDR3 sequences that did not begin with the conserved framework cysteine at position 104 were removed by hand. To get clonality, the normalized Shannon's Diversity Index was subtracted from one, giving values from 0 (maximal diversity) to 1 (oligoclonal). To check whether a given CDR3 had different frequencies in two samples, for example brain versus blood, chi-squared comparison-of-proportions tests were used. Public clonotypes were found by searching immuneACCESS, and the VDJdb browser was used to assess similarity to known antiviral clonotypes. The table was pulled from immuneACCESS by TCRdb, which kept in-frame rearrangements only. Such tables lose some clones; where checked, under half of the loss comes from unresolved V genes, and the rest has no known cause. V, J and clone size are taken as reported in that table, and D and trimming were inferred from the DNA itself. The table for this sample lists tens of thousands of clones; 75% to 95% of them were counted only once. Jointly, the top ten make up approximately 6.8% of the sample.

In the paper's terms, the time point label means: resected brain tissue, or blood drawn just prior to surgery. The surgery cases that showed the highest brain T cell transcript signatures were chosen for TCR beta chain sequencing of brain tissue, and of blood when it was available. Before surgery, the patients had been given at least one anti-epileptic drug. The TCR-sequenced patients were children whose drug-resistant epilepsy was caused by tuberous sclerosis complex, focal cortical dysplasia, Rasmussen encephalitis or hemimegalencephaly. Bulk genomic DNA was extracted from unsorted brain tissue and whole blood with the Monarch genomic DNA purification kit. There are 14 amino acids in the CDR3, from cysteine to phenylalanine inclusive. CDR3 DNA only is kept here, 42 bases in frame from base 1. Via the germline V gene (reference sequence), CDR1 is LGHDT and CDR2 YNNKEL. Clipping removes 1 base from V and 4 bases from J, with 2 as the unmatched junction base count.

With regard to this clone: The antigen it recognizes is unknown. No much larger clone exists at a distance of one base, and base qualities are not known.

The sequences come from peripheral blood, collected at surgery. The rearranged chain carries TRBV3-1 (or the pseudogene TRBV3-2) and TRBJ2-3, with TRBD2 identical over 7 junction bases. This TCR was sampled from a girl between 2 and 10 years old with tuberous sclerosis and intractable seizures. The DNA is TGTGCCAGCAGCCAAGGGGGGGGTCCAGATACGCAGTATTTT. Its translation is CASSQGGGPDTQYF.